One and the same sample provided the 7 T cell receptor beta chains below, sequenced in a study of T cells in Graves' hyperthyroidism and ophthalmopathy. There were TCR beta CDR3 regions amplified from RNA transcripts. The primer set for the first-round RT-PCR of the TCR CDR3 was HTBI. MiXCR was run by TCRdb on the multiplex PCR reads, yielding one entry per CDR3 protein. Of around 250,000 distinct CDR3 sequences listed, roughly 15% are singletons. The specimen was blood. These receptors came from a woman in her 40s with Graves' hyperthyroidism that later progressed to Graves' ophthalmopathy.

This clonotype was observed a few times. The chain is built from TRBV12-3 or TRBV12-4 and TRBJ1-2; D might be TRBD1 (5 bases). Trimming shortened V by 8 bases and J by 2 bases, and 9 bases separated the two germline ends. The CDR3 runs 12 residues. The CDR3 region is CASLGVNYGYTF. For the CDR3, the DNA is TGTGCCAGCCTGGGGGTAAACTATGGCTACACCTTC.

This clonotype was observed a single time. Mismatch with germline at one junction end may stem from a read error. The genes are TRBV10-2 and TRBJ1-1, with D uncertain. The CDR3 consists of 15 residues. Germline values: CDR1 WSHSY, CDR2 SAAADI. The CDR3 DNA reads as TGCGCCAGCAGTGACTCGATGTTGGAGAACACTGAGGCTTTCTTT. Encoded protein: CASSDSMLENTEAFF.

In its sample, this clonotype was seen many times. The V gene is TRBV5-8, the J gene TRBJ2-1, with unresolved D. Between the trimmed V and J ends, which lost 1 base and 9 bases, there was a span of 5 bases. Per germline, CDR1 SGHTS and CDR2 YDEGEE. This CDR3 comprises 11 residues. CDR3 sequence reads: CASSLFPEQFF. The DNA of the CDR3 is TGTGCCAGCAGCTTGTTCCCTGAGCAGTTCTTC.

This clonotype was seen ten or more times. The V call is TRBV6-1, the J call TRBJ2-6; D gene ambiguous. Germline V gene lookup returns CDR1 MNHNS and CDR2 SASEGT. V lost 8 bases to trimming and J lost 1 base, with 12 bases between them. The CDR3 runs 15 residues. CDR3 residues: CASAPSRSGANVLTF. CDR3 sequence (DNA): TGTGCCAGCGCCCCTAGTAGGTCTGGGGCCAACGTCCTGACTTTC.

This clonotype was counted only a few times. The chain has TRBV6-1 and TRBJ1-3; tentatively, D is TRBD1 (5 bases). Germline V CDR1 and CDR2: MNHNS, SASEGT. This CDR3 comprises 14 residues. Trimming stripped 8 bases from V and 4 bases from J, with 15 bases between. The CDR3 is CASVRFQGGNTIYF. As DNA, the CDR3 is TGTGCCAGCGTGCGTTTTCAGGGAGGAAACACCATATATTTT.

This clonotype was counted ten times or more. In DNA, the CDR3 is TGTGCCAGCCGACTAGCGGGAGGGCCCCCAGATACGCAGTATTTT. Translation: CASRLAGGPPDTQYF. V gene TRBV28 combines with J gene TRBJ2-3, with TRBD2 identical over 14 bases. Germline CDR1 MDHEN, CDR2 SYDVKM. The V gene end was trimmed by 8 bases and the J gene end by 4 bases; junction bases not matched to a gene: 5. CDR3 length: 15 amino acids.

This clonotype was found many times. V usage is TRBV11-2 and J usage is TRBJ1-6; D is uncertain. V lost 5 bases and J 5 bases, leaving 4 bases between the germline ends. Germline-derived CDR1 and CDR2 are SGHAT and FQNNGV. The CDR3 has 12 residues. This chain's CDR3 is CASSQNNSPLHF. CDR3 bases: TGTGCCAGCAGCCAGAATAATTCACCCCTCCACTTT.